The present T cell receptor (beta chain) was sequenced within a study of control samples from healthy donors and cancer patients. This table comes from immunoSEQ multiplex PCR, and its TCRdb copy is limited to in-frame clones, with some not included. The sample has some 150,000 clones, about 90% seen once. The CDR3 has 14 amino acids. The germline CDR1 and CDR2 sequences are SGHTA and FQGNSA. Trimming took off 3 bases at V and 5 bases at J, with 13 bases between the two ends. The chain recombines TRBV7-2 with TRBJ1-1; D remains unclear. The sequenced sample was blood. The sequence derives from a man aged 18 to 30 in good health. CDR3 in DNA: TGTGCCAGCAGCTTCGCCACAGACGGGACTGAAGCTTTCTTT. Translating gives CASSFATDGTEAFF.